This T cell receptor beta chain was captured in a study of TIL therapy for anti-PD-1-resistant metastatic lung cancer listed by TCRdb under 2021. General notes on the study: Tumors were harvested before any PD-1/PD-L1 blockade; patients then received nivolumab, and those progressing received lymphodepletion, expanded TIL infusion and IL-2. Enrolled patients had a median age of around 51 years (range about 38-85) and a median tumor PD-L1 proportion score of around 6%. The cohort was composed predominantly of lung adenocarcinoma, with a few EGFR-mutant and two ALK-rearranged tumors included, and half of patients were identified as current or former smokers. A median non-synonymous tumor mutation burden of 1.5 mutations per megabase was determined across the cohort by whole-exome sequencing. Tumor and peripheral blood T cell receptor beta sequencing was used to track clonotypes across tumor, expanded TIL product and serial blood samples.

For this chain, trimming is 10 bases at the V end and 11 bases at the J end, and the number of junction bases without a gene match is 16. Reading from cysteine to phenylalanine, the CDR3 counts 14 amino acids. CDR3 DNA only is kept here, 42 bases in frame from base 1. As encoded in the germline V gene, CDR1 is MNHNS while CDR2 is SASEGT. Using bias-controlled multiplex PCR with the immunoSEQ v3 hsTCRB kit, the TCR beta CDR3 regions were amplified from genomic DNA. TCR libraries were sequenced on an Illumina NextSeq 500 to approximately 2 million read pairs for survey level or 5-6 million for deep level. In the paper's pipeline: Clonality was reported by immunoSEQ Analyzer software, which also assigned V, D and J genes and filtered out non-productive sequences. To compare repertoires between infused TIL and blood, productive Simpson clonality was used along with the Morisita overlap index of productive TRB rearrangements. The absolute count of a clonotype in blood was estimated by multiplying the lymphocyte count by the CD3+ fraction and by the productive frequency of the clone. Entries here come from immuneACCESS through TCRdb and include only in-frame sequences with V and J called. Some clones fail to appear in such tables; in the studies checked, an unresolved V gene covers under half of the shortfall, and the cause of the remainder is unknown. V, J and clone size are those of that table, while D and trimming were read from the DNA. This sample has tens of thousands of clones in its table, and roughly 80% of those were observed once. The top ten clonotypes cover under 7.5% of the sample.

Of note for this clone: Its antigen target is currently unknown. No base qualities exist here, and no much larger clone lies one base off it.

Explained via the paper, the time point label denotes: pre-treatment sample, taken before nivolumab and TIL therapy. A phase I trial run at two centers enrolled adults with stage 4 NSCLC between 2017 and early 2020. Samples were obtained from a single-arm, open-label phase I trial in which tumor-infiltrating lymphocyte therapy with nivolumab was evaluated in advanced non-small cell lung cancer. Blood mononuclear cells from EDTA tubes were separated on a Ficoll gradient and snap-frozen as pellets, and DNA was extracted from the cells using a Qiagen mini-prep kit. Results and caveats for the whole study, not just this receptor: Because the cohort was highly selected, with more treatment-naive, never-smoker and oncogene-addicted patients than is typical, generalizability is limited. Infused TIL clonotypes partially replaced the baseline peripheral repertoire then decayed over months, with no apparent association between persistence and response. The study protocol defined all tumor marker inferences as exploratory.

Sequencing was performed on blood, taken at baseline. The TCR originated in a person aged 25 to 80 with non-small cell lung cancer. The sequence is built from TRBV6-1 and TRBJ1-5, and TRBD1 matches 8 of the central bases. The DNA reads as follows: TGTGCCACCACCTTGGACAGGGTGGTGTTGGCCCAGCATTTT. Translated, this gives CATTLDRVVLAQHF.